This passage covers 30 T cell receptor beta chains from one sample sequenced in a study of blood T cell repertoires in COVID-19. Clones were sequenced by immunoSEQ multiplex PCR, and TCRdb holds only the in-frame ones, with some missing. The data contain just over 300,000 clones, nearly 90% of them singletons. Sequencing input: PBMCs or T cells enriched from blood (not recorded which). The receptors shown here come from a woman in her late teens or twenties with acute COVID-19.

Notes on this clone: This sample also contains other DNA sequences that code for the same CDR3. CDR3 sequence reads: CASTSGTGSYEQYF. CDR3 bases: TGTGCCAGCACCTCCGGGACAGGGTCCTACGAGCAGTACTTC. The chain is built from TRBV28 and TRBJ2-7; TRBD1 matches 9 bases. The length of the CDR3 is 14 residues. Trimming at V came to 7 bases and at J to 1 base, leaving 5 bases not matched to a gene. The V gene's germline CDR1 is MDHEN and CDR2 SYDVKM. Using reference TRBV28 and TRBJ2-7 for the parts outside the CDR3, the full variable domain is DVKVTQSSRYLVKRTGEKVFLECVQDMDHENMFWYRQDPGLGLRLIYFSYDVKMKEKGDIPEGYSVSREKKERFSLILESASTNQTSMYLCASTSGTGSYEQYFGPGTRLTVT.

The chain employs TRBV9 and TRBJ1-1; no reliable D call. Trimming removed 0 bases from V and 6 bases from J, with 12 bases in between. Germline CDR1 is SGDLS and CDR2 is YYNGEE. CDR3 length: 14 residues. DNA of the CDR3: TGTGCCAGCAGCGTAGTTCGGGGAAGCGCTGAAGCTTTCTTT. It translates to CASSVVRGSAEAFF.

V gene TRBV12-5 combines with J gene TRBJ2-2; 8 positions agree with TRBD2. The CDR3 is made up of 16 amino acids. CDR1 and CDR2 from the germline V gene are LGHNT and FRNRAP. Trimming cost V 6 bases and J 7 bases; bases outside gene matches: 13. The CDR3 protein is CASGATFSGIGGELFF. The CDR3 DNA reads as TGTGCTAGTGGGGCCACCTTTAGCGGGATCGGCGGGGAGCTGTTTTTT. Filled out from reference TRBV12-5 and TRBJ2-2, the complete variable domain reads DARVTQTPRHKVTEMGQEVTMRCQPILGHNTVFWYRQTMMQGLELLAYFRNRAPLDDSGMPKDRFSAEMPDATLATLKIQPSEPRDSAVYFCASGATFSGIGGELFFGEGSRLTVL.

The CDR3 loop is CASSLKGQGESYEQYF. The CDR3 DNA sequence: TGTGCCAGCAGCTTAAAGGGGCAGGGGGAATCCTACGAGCAGTACTTC. The chain joins TRBV7-9 to TRBJ2-7; 7 positions match TRBD1. The germline CDR1 and CDR2 sequences are SEHNR and FQNEAQ (reference sequence). The CDR3 sequence is 16 residues long. Trimming removed 2 bases from V and 1 base from J; junction bases left unmatched: 8. The entire variable domain, with the rest obtained from reference TRBV7-9 and TRBJ2-7, is as follows: DTGVSQNPRHKITKRGQNVTFRCDPISEHNRLYWYRQTLGQGPEFLTYFQNEAQLEKSRLLSDRFSAERPKGSFSTLEIQRTEQGDSAMYLCASSLKGQGESYEQYFGPGTRLTVT.

The CDR3 loop reads CASSHLAGLAGGLQETQYF. The CDR3 DNA reads as TGTGCCAGCAGCCACCTTGCTGGACTAGCGGGAGGCCTACAAGAGACCCAGTACTTC. The V call is TRBV7-9, the J call TRBJ2-5; 14 bases map to TRBD2. V shed 5 bases and J 2 bases; nucleotides not matched to a gene: 13. The CDR3 extends over 19 amino acids. Germline CDR1 reads SEHNR; CDR2 reads FQNEAQ (reference sequence).

The J gene is TRBJ2-1, the V gene TRBV5-1; D is possibly TRBD1 (6 bases). Trimming removed 3 bases from V and 2 bases from J, with 9 bases in between. Germline V CDR1 and CDR2: SGHRS, YFSETQ. The CDR3 spans 14 residues. CDR3 region: CASSSDSPYNEQFF. In DNA form, the CDR3 reads TGCGCCAGCAGCTCGGACAGCCCCTACAATGAGCAGTTCTTC.

The genes are TRBV2 and TRBJ2-7, with 11 bases identical to TRBD2. Germline V gene data show CDR1 as SNHLY and CDR2 as FYNNEI. This CDR3 contains 16 residues. Unmatched junction bases numbered 7, after V lost 6 bases and J lost 0 bases. CDR3 coding DNA: TGTGCCAGCAGAGGACTAGCGGGCATTAACTCCTACGAGCAGTACTTC. This sequence encodes CASRGLAGINSYEQYF.

The chain recombines TRBV5-1 with TRBJ1-3; D ambiguous. Deletions cut 4 bases from V and 0 bases from J, with 11 bases between. Germline V gives CDR1 SGHRS, CDR2 YFSETQ. The CDR3 has 15 amino acids. The CDR3, as DNA: TGCGCCAGCAGCCCATCGGAGGCCTCTGGAAACACCATATATTTT. This sequence encodes CASSPSEASGNTIYF. The full variable domain, completed using reference TRBV5-1 and TRBJ1-3, is KAGVTQTPRYLIKTRGQQVTLSCSPISGHRSVSWYQQTPGQGLQFLFEYFSETQRNKGNFPGRFSGRQFSNSRSEMNVSTLELGDSALYLCASSPSEASGNTIYFGEGSWLTVV.

The gene calls are TRBV5-1 and TRBJ2-2, with TRBD2 identical over 8 bases. Germline CDR1 reads SGHRS; CDR2 reads YFSETQ. V lost 0 bases to trimming and J lost 0 bases; unmatched junction nucleotides: 7. This CDR3 comprises 18 residues. This CDR3 is CASSLVSSSGTNTGELFF. The CDR3 region has the DNA TGCGCCAGCAGCTTGGTCTCGAGTAGCGGGACGAACACCGGGGAGCTGTTTTTT.

This clone showed up just once. This chain uses TRBV7-9 with TRBJ1-5; D is uncertain. Germline V gene data show CDR1 as SEHNR and CDR2 as FQNEAQ (reference sequence). V was shortened by 3 bases and J by 5 bases, with 8 bases between the two germline ends. The CDR3 runs to 13 residues. The CDR3 sequence is CASSLAIDQPQHF. CDR3 coding DNA: TGTGCCAGCAGCTTGGCCATCGATCAGCCCCAGCATTTT.

This clone was observed once. The rearrangement uses TRBV7-6 and TRBJ1-3; D may be TRBD1 (6 bases). Germline V gives CDR1 SGHVS, CDR2 FNYEAQ. The CDR3 runs 18 residues. The V and J ends lost 2 bases and 1 base respectively, with 18 bases between them. The CDR3 reads CASSLWHGQIESGNTIYF. CDR3 coding DNA: TGTGCCAGCAGCTTATGGCACGGACAGATAGAGTCTGGAAACACCATATATTTT.

This chain uses TRBV19 with TRBJ2-3; D possibly corresponds to TRBD1 (5 bases). This CDR3 contains 17 residues. The V gene lost 0 bases and the J gene lost 2 bases, with 15 bases spanning the gap. Germline loops: CDR1 LNHDA, CDR2 SQIVND (reference sequence). In DNA form, the CDR3 reads TGTGCCAGTAGTATAGAGGACAAAACCTTCAACACAGATACGCAGTATTTT. The encoded protein is CASSIEDKTFNTDTQYF. The whole variable domain, filled in from reference TRBV19 and TRBJ2-3, reads DGGITQSPKYLFRKEGQNVTLSCEQNLNHDAMYWYRQDPGQGLRLIYYSQIVNDFQKGDIAEGYSVSREKKESFPLTVTSAQKNPTAFYLCASSIEDKTFNTDTQYFGPGTRLTVL.

The rearrangement links TRBV19 to TRBJ1-2, with D unresolved. Trimming cost V 3 bases and J 1 base, with 9 bases left between them. The CDR3 is 14 amino acids. Looked up from germline, CDR1 is LNHDA and CDR2 is SQIVND (reference sequence). CDR3 in DNA: TGTGCCAGTAGTATGTCGAGCATTAACTATGGCTACACCTTC. It yields the protein CASSMSSINYGYTF.

The chain has TRBV5-1 and TRBJ2-7; tentative D call: TRBD2 (6 bases). CDR3 size: 15 residues. Trimming removed 3 bases at V and 2 bases at J, with 15 bases between. Germline CDR1 SGHRS, CDR2 YFSETQ. CDR3 protein: CASSSALGGTYEQYF. CDR3 bases: TGCGCCAGCAGCTCGGCTTTGGGGGGAACCTACGAGCAGTACTTC. Looking up the rest from reference TRBV5-1 and TRBJ2-7 gives the full variable domain: KAGVTQTPRYLIKTRGQQVTLSCSPISGHRSVSWYQQTPGQGLQFLFEYFSETQRNKGNFPGRFSGRQFSNSRSEMNVSTLELGDSALYLCASSSALGGTYEQYFGPGTRLTVT.

The chain recombines TRBV28 with TRBJ1-2, with no clear D. This CDR3 contains 12 residues. The germline CDR1 and CDR2 sequences are MDHEN and SYDVKM. The V end lost 10 bases, the J end lost 5 bases, and 14 bases lay between the germline ends. The CDR3 region is CATTTDLYGYTF. Here the CDR3 DNA reads TGTGCCACAACGACGGACTTATATGGCTACACCTTC.

In its sample, this clone was seen once. This chain links TRBV2 with TRBJ1-5, with D unclear. Deletions cut 1 base from V and 5 bases from J, with 9 bases between. Looked up from germline, CDR1 is SNHLY and CDR2 is FYNNEI. The length of the CDR3 is 14 residues. The CDR3 nucleotides are TGTGCCAGCAGTGAAGTGGCAGGTTATCAGCCCCAGCATTTT. This gives the protein CASSEVAGYQPQHF.

This clone was recorded only once. This CDR3 is also generated by other DNA sequences in the sample. This chain connects TRBV11-2 to TRBJ2-1; TRBD1 matches at 9 bases. This CDR3 is 15 amino acids long. V was pared by 3 bases and J by 2 bases, with 2 bases of the junction left unmatched. Germline assignment: CDR1 SGHAT and CDR2 FQNNGV. Here the CDR3 reads CASSLDRGPYNEQFF. The CDR3 region has the DNA TGTGCCAGCAGCTTGGACAGGGGTCCCTACAATGAGCAGTTCTTC.

This clone was detected once. The V call is TRBV28, the J call TRBJ1-3; D unclear. Germline assignment: CDR1 MDHEN and CDR2 SYDVKM. Trimming removed 4 bases at V and 4 bases at J, with 11 bases between. This CDR3 contains 14 residues. CDR3 nucleotides: TGTGCCAGCAGTTCGGGATCCCTGGGAAACACCATATATTTT. Translated: CASSSGSLGNTIYF.

The chain links TRBV27 to TRBJ1-2, with D possibly TRBD1 on 6 matching bases. Germline lookup yields CDR1 MNHEY and CDR2 SMNVEV (reference sequence). The CDR3 is 16 amino acids. Trimming removed 3 bases from V and 4 bases from J, with 18 bases in between. CDR3 in amino acids: CASSFHGRGGGYGYTF. The CDR3 region has the DNA TGTGCCAGCAGTTTCCACGGGAGGGGGGGAGGCTATGGCTACACCTTC.

The chain has TRBV5-1 and TRBJ2-3, with 10 bases that match TRBD2. This CDR3 spans 18 amino acids. After removal of 0 bases from V and 0 bases from J, the junction contained 7 bases not matched to a gene. Looked up from germline, CDR1 is SGHRS and CDR2 is YFSETQ. The CDR3 is CASSLASTSGYSTDTQYF. The DNA of the CDR3 is TGCGCCAGCAGCTTGGCCTCGACTAGCGGGTATAGCACAGATACGCAGTATTTT.

The CDR3 region has the DNA TGTGCCAGCAGTGTTGGGACTAGCGAGTACAATGAGCAGTTCTTC. Translating gives CASSVGTSEYNEQFF. This sequence joins TRBV2 and TRBJ2-1, with 10 bases aligning to TRBD2. The CDR3 has 15 residues. Germline V gene data show CDR1 as SNHLY and CDR2 as FYNNEI. The junction had 4 bases not matched to a gene; V was cut back by 4 bases and J by 4 bases.

The chain links TRBV28 to TRBJ1-2; D might be TRBD1 (5 bases). Germline V gene data show CDR1 as MDHEN and CDR2 as SYDVKM. The CDR3 covers 15 residues. Trimming cost V 4 bases and J 3 bases, with 15 bases left between them. The CDR3 protein is CASSYIGKGDYGYTF. CDR3 DNA sequence: TGTGCCAGCAGTTATATAGGGAAAGGGGACTATGGCTACACCTTC.

This clone was recorded only once. The chain employs TRBV28 and TRBJ2-3, with TRBD2 identical over 10 bases. The CDR3 runs to 15 residues. Germline assignment: CDR1 MDHEN and CDR2 SYDVKM. V trimming: 5 bases; J trimming: 5 bases; junction bases outside the gene matches: 7. CDR3 region: CASSRAGGPGDTQYF. As DNA, the CDR3 is TGTGCCAGCAGTCGAGCGGGAGGGCCAGGAGATACGCAGTATTTT.

The J gene is TRBJ2-7, the V gene TRBV28; D gene unclear. CDR3 size: 14 residues. V lost 2 bases to trimming and J lost 6 bases, with 14 bases between them. Germline CDR1 reads MDHEN; CDR2 reads SYDVKM. The CDR3 spells CASSLASGTREQYF. CDR3 nucleotides: TGTGCCAGCAGTTTAGCCTCTGGTACTCGCGAGCAGTACTTC.

V and J are TRBV18 and TRBJ2-7, with a weak D call TRBD1 (6 bases). Germline lookup yields CDR1 KGHSH and CDR2 LQKENI. Trimming pared 5 bases from V and 5 bases from J, leaving 13 bases between. The CDR3 extends over 13 amino acids. Written as DNA, the CDR3 is TGTGCCAGCTCAGCGGCAGGGGCGGACGAGCAGTACTTC. Translating it yields CASSAAGADEQYF.

The chain recombines TRBV27 with TRBJ1-5; the D is unclear. Deletions cut 5 bases from V and 2 bases from J, with 22 bases between. The germline gives CDR1 MNHEY, CDR2 SMNVEV (reference sequence). The CDR3 runs to 18 residues. CDR3 nucleotide sequence: TGTGCCAGCAGTCGGGCGGGCAGTAGCGATATGGGCAATCAGCCCCAGCATTTT. This encodes CASSRAGSSDMGNQPQHF.

The rearrangement uses TRBV24-1 and TRBJ1-2; D may be TRBD1 (5 bases). The CDR3 is made up of 14 amino acids. The germline V and J ends were trimmed by 6 bases and 4 bases, with 14 bases remaining between them. Germline CDR1 KGHDR, CDR2 SFDVKD. CDR3: CATSSRREAYGYTF. In DNA form, the CDR3 reads TGTGCCACCAGTAGTCGCAGGGAGGCCTATGGCTACACCTTC.

This sequence joins TRBV2 and TRBJ1-4; D call uncertain. The germline V gene has CDR1 SNHLY and CDR2 FYNNEI. V dropped 8 bases and J dropped 7 bases, with 17 bases sitting between them. This CDR3 is built from 14 residues. The CDR3 loop reads CASEIGEGLEKLFF. The CDR3 DNA follows: TGTGCCAGCGAAATCGGGGAAGGACTTGAAAAACTGTTTTTT. The entire variable domain, with the rest obtained from reference TRBV2 and TRBJ1-4, is as follows: EPEVTQTPSHQVTQMGQEVILRCVPISNHLYFYWYRQILGQKVEFLVSFYNNEISEKSEIFDDQFSVERPDGSNFTLKIRSTKLEDSAMYFCASEIGEGLEKLFFGSGTQLSVL.

The table lists this clone with a count of one. This chain links TRBV10-3 with TRBJ1-1; D remains unclear. Germline assignment: CDR1 ENHRY and CDR2 SYGVKD. Deletions cut 3 bases from V and 3 bases from J, with 5 bases between. The CDR3 is 12 residues long. The CDR3 protein is CAISDPYTEAFF. For the CDR3, the DNA is TGTGCCATCAGTGACCCCTACACTGAAGCTTTCTTT.

J is TRBJ1-5 and V is TRBV19; D might be TRBD1 (6 bases). CDR1 and CDR2 (germline): LNHDA, SQIVND (reference sequence). The CDR3 spans 16 residues. With 11 bases removed from V and 0 bases from J, the gap between germline ends came to 20 bases. The CDR3 sequence: CAPMQGQPFSNQPQHF. For the CDR3, the DNA is TGTGCCCCTATGCAGGGGCAGCCCTTTAGCAATCAGCCCCAGCATTTT.